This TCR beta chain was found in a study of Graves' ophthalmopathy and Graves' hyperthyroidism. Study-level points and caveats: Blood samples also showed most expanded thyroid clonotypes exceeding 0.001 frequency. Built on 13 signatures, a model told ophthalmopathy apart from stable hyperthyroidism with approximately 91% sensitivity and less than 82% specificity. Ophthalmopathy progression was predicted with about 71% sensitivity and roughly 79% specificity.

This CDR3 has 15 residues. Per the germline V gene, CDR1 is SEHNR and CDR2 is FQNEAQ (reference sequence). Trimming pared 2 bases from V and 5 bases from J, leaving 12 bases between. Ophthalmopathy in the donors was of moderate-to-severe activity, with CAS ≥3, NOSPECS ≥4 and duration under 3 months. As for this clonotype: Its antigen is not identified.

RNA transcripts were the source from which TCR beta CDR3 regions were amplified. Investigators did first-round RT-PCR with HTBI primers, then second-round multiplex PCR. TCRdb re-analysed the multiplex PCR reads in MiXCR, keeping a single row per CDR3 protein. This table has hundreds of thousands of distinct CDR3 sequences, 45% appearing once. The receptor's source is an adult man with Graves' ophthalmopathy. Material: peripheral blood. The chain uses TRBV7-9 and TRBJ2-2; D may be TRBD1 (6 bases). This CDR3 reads CASSLSGDRTGELFF. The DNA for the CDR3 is TGTGCCAGCAGCTTATCAGGGGACCGAACCGGGGAGCTGTTTTTT.